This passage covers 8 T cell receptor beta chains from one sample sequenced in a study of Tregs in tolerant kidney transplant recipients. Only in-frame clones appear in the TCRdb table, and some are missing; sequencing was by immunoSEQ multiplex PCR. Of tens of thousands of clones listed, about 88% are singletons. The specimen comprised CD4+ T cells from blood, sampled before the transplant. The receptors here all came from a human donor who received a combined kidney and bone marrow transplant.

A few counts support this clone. CDR3 region: CSVTGTGSGYTF. The CDR3 nucleotides are TGCAGCGTTACTGGGACAGGGTCGGGCTACACCTTC. The gene calls are TRBV29-1 and TRBJ1-2, with 9 nucleotides matching TRBD1. Germline trimming cut 5 bases from V and 8 bases from J; bases unmatched to any gene: 6. The CDR3 has 12 residues. CDR1 is SQVTM and CDR2 is ANQGSEA in the germline V gene. The complete variable domain, with remaining parts taken from reference TRBV29-1 and TRBJ1-2, reads SAVISQKPSRDICQRGTSLTIQCQVDSQVTMMFWYRQQPGQSLTLIATANQGSEATYESGFVIDKFPISRPNLTFSTLTVSNMSPEDSSIYLCSVTGTGSGYTFGSGTRLTVV.

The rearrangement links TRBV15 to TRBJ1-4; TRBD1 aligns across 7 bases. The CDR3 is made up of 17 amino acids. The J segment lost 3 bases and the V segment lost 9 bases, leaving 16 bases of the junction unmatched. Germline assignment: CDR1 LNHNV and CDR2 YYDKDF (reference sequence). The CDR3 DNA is TGTGCCACGACCATCGGAACAGGGGTAGGGGCTAATGAAAAACTGTTTTTT. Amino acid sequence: CATTIGTGVGANEKLFF.

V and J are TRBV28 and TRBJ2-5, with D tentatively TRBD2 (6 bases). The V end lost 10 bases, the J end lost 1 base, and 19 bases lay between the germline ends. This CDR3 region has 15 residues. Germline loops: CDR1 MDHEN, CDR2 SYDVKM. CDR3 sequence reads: CATRNRRDSQETQYF. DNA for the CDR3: TGTGCCACCAGGAATCGCCGGGACTCCCAAGAGACCCAGTACTTC.

The CDR3 region has the DNA TGTGCCAGCAGTTCCCCGGGGACAGGGGCCTACGAGCAGTACTTC. This sequence encodes CASSSPGTGAYEQYF. The rearrangement links TRBV28 to TRBJ2-7, with 10 bases fitting TRBD1. This CDR3 is built from 15 residues. The V gene end was trimmed by 4 bases and the J gene end by 2 bases; junction bases not matched to a gene: 5. CDR1 is MDHEN, CDR2 SYDVKM, per germline.

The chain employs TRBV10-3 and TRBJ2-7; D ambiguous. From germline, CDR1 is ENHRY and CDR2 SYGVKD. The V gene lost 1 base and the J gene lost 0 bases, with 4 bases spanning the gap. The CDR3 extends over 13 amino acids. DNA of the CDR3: TGTGCCATCAGTGAGTACTACTCCTACGAGCAGTACTTC. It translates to CAISEYYSYEQYF.

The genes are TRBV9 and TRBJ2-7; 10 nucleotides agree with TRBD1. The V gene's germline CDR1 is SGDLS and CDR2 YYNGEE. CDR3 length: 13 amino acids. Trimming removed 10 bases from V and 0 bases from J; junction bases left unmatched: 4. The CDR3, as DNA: TGTGCCCCAGGGACAGGGGCCTCCTACGAGCAGTACTTC. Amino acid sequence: CAPGTGASYEQYF.

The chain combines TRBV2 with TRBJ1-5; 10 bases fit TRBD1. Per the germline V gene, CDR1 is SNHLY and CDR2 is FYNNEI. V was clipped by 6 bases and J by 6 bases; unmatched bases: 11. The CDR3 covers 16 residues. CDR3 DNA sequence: TGTGCCAGCAGCCCAAGCCGGGGACAGGGGATTCAGCCCCAGCATTTT. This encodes CASSPSRGQGIQPQHF.

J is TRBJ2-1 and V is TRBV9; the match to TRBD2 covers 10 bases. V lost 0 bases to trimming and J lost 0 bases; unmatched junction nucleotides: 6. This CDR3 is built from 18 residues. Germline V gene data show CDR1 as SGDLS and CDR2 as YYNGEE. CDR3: CASSVGRLAGPSYNEQFF. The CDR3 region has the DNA TGTGCCAGCAGCGTAGGGCGACTAGCGGGCCCCTCCTACAATGAGCAGTTCTTC.